Presented here are 28 T cell receptor beta chains from one specimen sequenced in a study of cytomegalovirus exposure and HLA in healthy donors. 60 Vbeta and 13 Jbeta primers were used in PCR. Libraries were prepared by immunoSEQ multiplex PCR; TCRdb keeps only in-frame clonotypes and omits some of them. The repertoire includes 120,000 or so clones, more than 70% of them detected once, and around 3.7% sits in the top ten. Sequences were obtained from PBMCs. The receptors stem from a man aged 25-45 years in good health and CMV-seronegative.

The chain has TRBV5-6 and TRBJ2-1; D might be TRBD2 (6 bases). In germline, CDR1 is SGHDT, CDR2 YYEEEE. The CDR3 length is 16 residues. Between the trimmed V and J ends, which lost 2 bases and 5 bases, there was a span of 17 bases. CDR3 nucleotide sequence: TGTGCCAGCAGCTTTGGTAGCGGTCTCTCTAACAATGAGCAGTTCTTC. Its protein product is CASSFGSGLSNNEQFF.

This clone was observed a single time. The rearrangement uses TRBV19 and TRBJ2-1; TRBD2 matches 10 bases. J was trimmed by 4 bases and V by 7 bases; bases with no gene match: 4. This CDR3 is built from 14 residues. Germline assignment: CDR1 LNHDA and CDR2 SQIVND (reference sequence). The CDR3 bases are TGTGCCAGTACGAGCGGGGGGGAATACAATGAGCAGTTCTTC. Amino acid sequence: CASTSGGEYNEQFF.

The chain has TRBV7-9 and TRBJ1-2; a possible D gene is TRBD1 (5 bases). CDR1 SEHNR and CDR2 FQNEAQ come from the germline V gene (reference sequence). The CDR3 extends over 15 amino acids. V was shortened by 1 base and J by 0 bases, with 9 bases between the two germline ends. CDR3 in amino acids: CASSLGGAANYGYTF. The CDR3 DNA is TGTGCCAGCAGCTTAGGGGGCGCCGCTAACTATGGCTACACCTTC.

The chain combines TRBV4-1 with TRBJ1-6; weak D call: TRBD1 (5 bases). The CDR3 is 14 amino acids. Trimming removed 0 bases at V and 10 bases at J, with 10 bases between. Per the germline V gene, CDR1 is MGHRA and CDR2 is YSYEKL. The CDR3 DNA sequence: TGCGCCAGCAGCCAAGACAGGGTATTCTCACCCCTCCACTTT. Encoded protein: CASSQDRVFSPLHF.

The count of this clone is one. The rearrangement uses TRBV6-1 and TRBJ2-3; D gene uncertain. Germline V gene sequence: CDR1 MNHNS, CDR2 SASEGT. V lost 3 bases and J 0 bases, leaving 10 bases between the germline ends. The CDR3 length is 15 residues. The CDR3 protein is CASSDSGFSTDTQYF. For the CDR3, the DNA is TGTGCCAGCAGTGACTCAGGATTTAGCACAGATACGCAGTATTTT.

The chain uses TRBV7-6 and TRBJ1-1; D not resolved. CDR3 length: 16 residues. Trimming shortened V by 5 bases and J by 2 bases, and 18 bases separated the two germline ends. CDR1 is SGHVS, CDR2 FNYEAQ, per germline. The CDR3 spells CASSTLKRTVNTEAFF. Here the CDR3 DNA reads TGTGCCAGCAGCACCCTTAAGCGTACTGTAAACACTGAAGCTTTCTTT.

This clone came up many times. The same CDR3 can be traced to other DNA sequences in this sample. This chain links TRBV6-5 with TRBJ2-3; weak D call: TRBD2 (6 bases). The germline V gene encodes CDR1 MNHEY and CDR2 SVGAGI. With 2 bases removed from V and 3 bases from J, the gap between germline ends came to 9 bases. The length of the CDR3 is 14 residues. CDR3 sequence: CASSYVEGTDTQYF. CDR3 sequence (DNA): TGTGCCAGCAGTTACGTGGAGGGGACAGATACGCAGTATTTT.

This clone was picked up a small number of times. The chain carries TRBV27 and TRBJ2-7; no reliable D call. The V gene lost 6 bases and the J gene lost 7 bases, with 13 bases spanning the gap. The CDR3 has 12 residues. The germline CDR1 and CDR2 sequences are MNHEY and SMNVEV (reference sequence). This CDR3 is CASSPTGEEQYF. CDR3 nucleotide sequence: TGTGCCAGCAGCCCCACCGGAGAAGAGCAGTACTTC.

The V and J genes are TRBV19 and TRBJ1-2; 7 bases are a match to TRBD1. Per germline, CDR1 LNHDA and CDR2 SQIVND (reference sequence). This CDR3 is built from 13 residues. Germline trimming cut 5 bases from V and 8 bases from J; bases unmatched to any gene: 8. CDR3 nucleotides: TGTGCCAGTAGTCCTACAGGGGATGAGGGCTACACCTTC. The encoded protein is CASSPTGDEGYTF.

This chain links TRBV2 with TRBJ2-7; D call uncertain. CDR3 length: 12 amino acids. The ends were cut back, 4 bases at V and 1 base at J, with 5 bases in the middle. In germline, CDR1 is SNHLY, CDR2 FYNNEI. The CDR3 loop is CASSGSSYEQYF. CDR3 in DNA: TGTGCCAGCAGTGGGAGTTCCTACGAGCAGTACTTC. Together with reference TRBV2 and TRBJ2-7, the CDR3 gives the full variable domain: EPEVTQTPSHQVTQMGQEVILRCVPISNHLYFYWYRQILGQKVEFLVSFYNNEISEKSEIFDDQFSVERPDGSNFTLKIRSTKLEDSAMYFCASSGSSYEQYFGPGTRLTVT.

V is TRBV5-5 and J is TRBJ2-7, with a weak D call TRBD2 (6 bases). The germline gives CDR1 SGHKS, CDR2 YYEKEE (reference sequence). CDR3 length: 18 residues. V was clipped by 4 bases and J by 5 bases, with 28 bases between them. For the CDR3, the DNA is TGTGCCAGCAGCGCCCGCCCGTTCTTAAAACTAGCTCCCCACGAGCAGTACTTC. Its translation: CASSARPFLKLAPHEQYF.

The sample holds a few counts of this clone. The chain uses TRBV5-5 and TRBJ1-2; D might be TRBD1 (5 bases). V lost 4 bases to trimming and J lost 4 bases, with 14 bases between them. The germline V gene encodes CDR1 SGHKS and CDR2 YYEKEE (reference sequence). The CDR3 covers 14 residues. The CDR3 DNA is TGTGCCAGCAGCCCCGGGACTATGAGCTATGGCTACACCTTC. Its protein product is CASSPGTMSYGYTF.

Concerning this clone: Relative to the germline gene, one junction end is altered; a read error may explain this. This chain connects TRBV7-9 to TRBJ1-1; D unresolved. The germline CDR1 and CDR2 sequences are SEHNR and FQNEAQ (reference sequence). The length of the CDR3 is 13 residues. CDR3 in amino acids: CSSSFSKRNEAFF. CDR3 sequence (DNA): TGTTCCAGCAGCTTTTCGAAGCGGAATGAAGCTTTCTTT.

The chain couples TRBV6-1 to TRBJ2-5, with D uncertain. The J call is uncertain, as TRBJ2-7 better fits the DNA end. The CDR3 contains 16 residues. Germline CDR1 and CDR2: MNHNS and SASEGT. The CDR3 sequence is CASSEAHQAVSYEQYF. The CDR3 DNA is TGTGCCAGCAGTGAAGCGCACCAGGCCGTCTCCTACGAGCAGTACTTC.

The chain carries TRBV6-5 and TRBJ2-3; 9 bases line up with TRBD1. The junction had 6 bases not matched to a gene; V was cut back by 4 bases and J by 4 bases. The length of the CDR3 is 15 residues. The V gene's germline CDR1 is MNHEY and CDR2 SVGAGI. CDR3 amino acids: CASSWGQGSADTQYF. For the CDR3, the DNA is TGTGCCAGCAGTTGGGGACAGGGATCCGCAGATACGCAGTATTTT.

This clone was observed a single time. V gene TRBV7-9 combines with J gene TRBJ1-1; D gene ambiguous. CDR3 length: 11 amino acids. The ends were cut back, 5 bases at V and 3 bases at J, with 4 bases in the middle. The germline V gene encodes CDR1 SEHNR and CDR2 FQNEAQ (reference sequence). The CDR3 bases are TGTGCCAGCAGCCACTACACTGAAGCTTTCTTT. It translates to CASSHYTEAFF.

This chain uses TRBV28 with TRBJ1-4; TRBD1 is a possible D gene (6 bases). Per germline, CDR1 MDHEN and CDR2 SYDVKM. The CDR3 is 14 amino acids. Between the trimmed V and J ends, which lost 7 bases and 4 bases, there was a span of 13 bases. DNA for the CDR3: TGTGCCAGCAACAGCAGGGGCGGTAATGAAAAACTGTTTTTT. It yields the protein CASNSRGGNEKLFF.

The sample holds a few counts of this clone. The rearrangement uses TRBV18 and TRBJ2-1, with TRBD1 matching over 10 bases. V lost 5 bases to trimming and J lost 4 bases; unmatched junction nucleotides: 5. Germline V gene data show CDR1 as KGHSH and CDR2 as LQKENI. This CDR3 region has 15 residues. The CDR3 DNA reads TGTGCCAGCTCATTCGACAGGGGGCTATACAATGAGCAGTTCTTC. It translates to CASSFDRGLYNEQFF.

V and J are TRBV7-2 and TRBJ1-1, with a tentative D call TRBD1 (6 bases). The CDR3 covers 15 residues. V was clipped by 5 bases and J by 0 bases, with 13 bases between them. Germline V lookup: CDR1 SGHTA, CDR2 FQGNSA. This CDR3 is CASSLQGMMNTEAFF. DNA of the CDR3: TGTGCCAGCAGCCTACAGGGAATGATGAACACTGAAGCTTTCTTT.

The V gene is TRBV28, the J gene TRBJ1-4; TRBD1 aligns across 9 bases. Germline lookup yields CDR1 MDHEN and CDR2 SYDVKM. The CDR3 has 14 amino acids. The J segment lost 7 bases and the V segment lost 6 bases, leaving 6 bases of the junction unmatched. The CDR3 reads CASRHTGGGEKLFF. The CDR3 nucleotides read TGTGCCAGCAGACACACAGGGGGCGGTGAAAAACTGTTTTTT.

The chain links TRBV7-3 to TRBJ2-5; TRBD2 aligns across 11 bases. V lost 2 bases to trimming and J lost 1 base; unmatched junction nucleotides: 3. Per the germline V gene, CDR1 is SGHTA and CDR2 is FQGTGA. There are 16 residues in the CDR3. This CDR3 is CASSLSGTSGQETQYF. The CDR3, as DNA: TGTGCCAGCAGCTTATCCGGGACTAGCGGCCAAGAGACCCAGTACTTC.

This rearrangement joins TRBV18 to TRBJ1-5; maybe TRBD1 (6 bases). Trimming cost V 5 bases and J 7 bases, with 15 bases left between them. The CDR3 is made up of 14 amino acids. Germline V gene sequence: CDR1 KGHSH, CDR2 LQKENI. CDR3 DNA: TGTGCCAGCTCAAATACAGGGTTCGGACAGCCCCAGCATTTT. Protein sequence: CASSNTGFGQPQHF.

The chain has TRBV6-1 and TRBJ2-7, with D possibly TRBD2 on 5 matching bases. CDR1 is MNHNS, CDR2 SASEGT, per germline. Trimming took 5 bases from V and 4 from J, leaving 6 bases between them. The CDR3 is 11 amino acids. Here the CDR3 reads CASSIAYEQYF. CDR3 sequence (DNA): TGTGCCAGCAGTATAGCGTACGAGCAGTACTTC.

This clone turned up a few times. CDR3 residues: CASSPRARGPQHF. DNA of the CDR3: TGTGCCAGCAGTCCCCGGGCCCGGGGGCCCCAGCATTTT. The chain couples TRBV28 to TRBJ1-5, with D unclear. V was pared by 5 bases and J by 9 bases, with 14 bases between. Germline-derived CDR1 and CDR2 are MDHEN and SYDVKM. The CDR3 sequence is 13 residues long.

This clone appeared a single time. The chain couples TRBV27 to TRBJ1-6, with TRBD1 matching 7 bases. Germline V gene data show CDR1 as MNHEY and CDR2 as SMNVEV (reference sequence). The CDR3 contains 15 residues. Trimming removed 5 bases from V and 9 bases from J; junction bases left unmatched: 10. CDR3 coding DNA: TGTGCCAGCAGTAACAACCGGGACAGCTTTTCACCCCTCCACTTT. Its translation: CASSNNRDSFSPLHF.

The chain joins TRBV4-3 to TRBJ2-3; 9 bases map to TRBD1. The CDR3 has 17 residues. J was trimmed by 3 bases and V by 0 bases; bases with no gene match: 7. Looked up from germline, CDR1 is LGHNA and CDR2 is YSLEER. The CDR3 DNA reads as TGCGCCAGCAGCCAAGACTGGACAGGGGTTCCAACAGATACGCAGTATTTT. Translation gives CASSQDWTGVPTDTQYF.

The rearrangement joins TRBV5-1 to TRBJ2-2, with 7 bases lining up with TRBD2. The CDR3 has 15 residues. Germline assignment: CDR1 SGHRS and CDR2 YFSETQ. Trimming removed 6 bases from V and 4 bases from J; junction bases left unmatched: 9. The CDR3 nucleotides are TGCGCCAGCACGGGGACTATTCCTCGCACCGGGGAGCTGTTTTTT. This codes for CASTGTIPRTGELFF.

The chain links TRBV13 to TRBJ1-5, with no clear D. V was clipped by 5 bases and J by 6 bases, with 14 bases between them. Per the germline V gene, CDR1 is PRHDT and CDR2 is FYEKMQ (reference sequence). The CDR3 has 14 amino acids. CDR3 DNA sequence: TGTGCCAGCAGCCGAGGGATGGGGAGTCAGCCCCAGCATTTT. It specifies CASSRGMGSQPQHF.